These T cell receptor beta chains were read from a single sample in a study of T cells in Graves' hyperthyroidism and ophthalmopathy. One entry per CDR3 protein, called by TCRdb with MiXCR from the multiplex PCR reads. The sample consists of 250,000 to 300,000 distinct CDR3 sequences, 13% to 15% of them appearing once. Sample: blood. These TCRs come from a middle-aged woman with Graves' hyperthyroidism that later progressed to Graves' ophthalmopathy. Each CDR3 is given with its conserved first and last residue. The order of the fields is J gene, D gene, CDR3 length, clone size, V gene, CDR3 DNA, CDR3 protein. D genes are given only for firm matches. The listing skips clone size in some rows; elsewhere it reads once, few, many or a size class.

>TRBJ2-5|.|17|few|TRBV6-5
TGTGCCAGCAGTTTATTGTGGGATAGCACATCACAAGAGACCCAGTACTTC
CASSLLWDSTSQETQYF
>TRBJ2-1|TRBD2|16|many|TRBV11-2
TGTGCCAGCAGCTTAGTCGTGGGAGGGTATATCTGGGAGCAGTTCTTC
CASSLVVGGYIWEQFF
>TRBJ1-4|.|13|many|TRBV30
TGTGCCTGGAGCGGGATACTTAATGAAAAACTGTTTTTT
CAWSGILNEKLFF
>TRBJ1-4|TRBD1|14|many|TRBV6-1
TGTGCCAGCAGAGAGACAGGGGGGAGTGAAAAACTGTTTTTT
CASRETGGSEKLFF
>TRBJ2-2|TRBD2|14|few|TRBV20-1
TGCAGTGCTAGGAGACTAGCGGGAGGAGGGGAGCTGTTTTTT
CSARRLAGGGELFF
>TRBJ2-1|.|13|many|TRBV5-6
TGTGCCAGCAGCGAAGGGGGTTCGCGGGAGCAGTTCTTC
CASSEGGSREQFF
>TRBJ1-1|.|12|.|TRBV7-9
TGTGCCAGCAGCTACGGGGACACAGAAGCTTTCTTT
CASSYGDTEAFF
>TRBJ1-5|.|14|many|TRBV28
TGTGCCAGCAGCCCCCCTGGGTACAGTCAGCCCCAGCATTTT
CASSPPGYSQPQHF
>TRBJ2-7|TRBD2|16|many|TRBV10-3
TGTGCCATCAGTGAGTACGTGCGGGAGGACGGGGACGAGCAGTACTTC
CAISEYVREDGDEQYF
>TRBJ1-2|.|10|many|TRBV20-1
TGCAGCTGGGGCCGAGGAGGCTACACCTTC
CSWGRGGYTF
>TRBJ1-4|.|15|many|TRBV5-1
TGCGCCAGCAGCCCGCCGGGAACAACTAATGAAAAACTGTTTTTT
CASSPPGTTNEKLFF
>TRBJ1-2|TRBD1|12|.|TRBV20-1
TGCAGTGCTGTGACAGGGGGCTTTGGCTACACCTTC
CSAVTGGFGYTF
>TRBJ1-2|.|15|many|TRBV5-1
TGCGCCAGCAGCTTGGAGCGTACGGGAAACTATGGCTACACCTTC
CASSLERTGNYGYTF
>TRBJ1-2|TRBD1|13|.|TRBV2
TGTGCCAGCAGTGTTCGGACAGGGTATGGCTACACCTTC
CASSVRTGYGYTF
>TRBJ2-1|TRBD2|14|.|TRBV19
TGTGCCAGTAGACCTCTGACTAGCTTCAATGAGCAGTTCTTC
CASRPLTSFNEQFF
>TRBJ2-1|.|13|.|TRBV6-1
TGTGCCAGCAGCGGGACATCCCACAATGAGCAGTTCTTC
CASSGTSHNEQFF
>TRBJ2-5|.|11|many|TRBV7-9
TGTGCCAGCAGCTTCTCGGAGACCCAGTACTTC
CASSFSETQYF
>TRBJ2-2|TRBD2|17|many|TRBV12-3/TRBV12-4
TGTGCCAGCAGTTTAATCATGAGCGGGAGTAGGGTCGGGGAGCTGTTTTTT
CASSLIMSGSRVGELFF
>TRBJ2-7|.|14|many|TRBV6-2/TRBV6-3
TGTGCCAGCAGTTCCATGGGGGCTTTCTACGAGCAGTACTTC
CASSSMGAFYEQYF
>TRBJ2-2|.|14|many|TRBV12-3/TRBV12-4
TGTGCCAGCAGTTTACTTCAGAACACCGGGGAGCTGTTTTTT
CASSLLQNTGELFF
>TRBJ2-1|TRBD2|15|once|TRBV24-1
TGTGCCACCAGTGACGGCGGGAGCTCCTACAATGAGCAGTTCTTC
CATSDGGSSYNEQFF
>TRBJ1-1|.|13|many|TRBV7-9
TGTGCCAGCAGCTTTGGGGGGGGCACTGAAGCTTTCTTT
CASSFGGGTEAFF
>TRBJ1-6|.|14|many|TRBV27
TGTGCCAGCAGTTTATTTGGACCTAATTCACCCCTCCACTTT
CASSLFGPNSPLHF
>TRBJ2-5|.|15|.|TRBV28
TGTGCCAGCAGTTTCGGAGAGGGGCTGCGAGAGACCCAGTACTTC
CASSFGEGLRETQYF
>TRBJ2-7|.|13|many|TRBV15
TGTGCCACCCGCGAGGGCGGTCACTACGAGCAGTACTTC
CATREGGHYEQYF
>TRBJ2-1|TRBD1|12|few|TRBV10-2
TGCGCCAGCAGTGTCAGACAGGGAGAGCAGTTCTTC
CASSVRQGEQFF
>TRBJ2-3|TRBD1|14|.|TRBV27
TGTGCCAGCAGGCCGGGACAGGGCGAGCTTACGCAGTATTTT
CASRPGQGELTQYF
>TRBJ2-3|.|15|many|TRBV5-1
TGCGCCAGCAGCTTGGGGGCGGGAATGACAGATACGCAGTATTTT
CASSLGAGMTDTQYF
>TRBJ2-7|.|12|many|TRBV18
TGTGCCAGCTCACCCGGGGGACCCGAGCAGTACTTC
CASSPGGPEQYF
>TRBJ1-1|TRBD1|13|many|TRBV10-3
TGTGCCATCAGAGGACAGGGGGCCGCTGAAGCTTTCTTT
CAIRGQGAAEAFF
>TRBJ2-4|TRBD1|16|.|TRBV11-2
TGTGCCAGCAGCTTAGAACAGGGGTTAGCCAAAAACATTCAGTACTTC
CASSLEQGLAKNIQYF
>TRBJ2-1|TRBD2|15|many|TRBV12-3/TRBV12-4
TGTGCCAGCAGTCTCCGGACTAGCGCCAACAATGAGCAGTTCTTC
CASSLRTSANNEQFF
>TRBJ1-5|.|16|few|TRBV18
TGTGCCAGCTCACCGAATCCCCAGGGTGTCGATCAGCCCCAGCATTTT
CASSPNPQGVDQPQHF
>TRBJ2-2|.|12|many|TRBV28
TGTGCCAGCAGCCTCGACACCGGGGAGCTGTTTTTT
CASSLDTGELFF
>TRBJ2-2|.|16|few|TRBV9
TGTGCCAGCAGCGCCGGAGTAGCGGAAATCACCGGGGAGCTGTTTTTT
CASSAGVAEITGELFF
>TRBJ2-1|TRBD2|16|many|TRBV28
TGTGCCAGCAGTCTTCGGACTAGCGGGACTTACAATGAGCAGTTCTTC
CASSLRTSGTYNEQFF
>TRBJ2-5|TRBD1|14|.|TRBV5-1
TGCGCCAGCAGCTTGGCGGGACAGTGGGAGACCCAGTACTTC
CASSLAGQWETQYF
>TRBJ2-7|.|16|.|TRBV9
TGTGCCAGCAGCACGGATCCAGGGGACGGTCCCTACGAGCAGTACTTC
CASSTDPGDGPYEQYF
>TRBJ1-4|.|14|many|TRBV28
TGTGCCAGTAGTTCACCCGTCTCGGCCGAAAAACTGTTTTTT
CASSSPVSAEKLFF
>TRBJ2-7|TRBD2|15|.|TRBV7-2
TGTGCCAGCAGCCTGGCTAGCGGGAGGGTAGGCGAGCAGTACTTC
CASSLASGRVGEQYF
>TRBJ1-1|TRBD1|14|many|TRBV13
TGTGCCAGCAGCTTAGGCTGGGGACAGGGTAGAGCTTTCTTT
CASSLGWGQGRAFF
>TRBJ2-7|.|13|.|TRBV6-6
TGTGCCAGCAGTTACTCGGGGCCGACGTGGCAGTACTTC
CASSYSGPTWQYF
>TRBJ2-5|.|19|many|TRBV3-1
TGTGCCAGCAGCCAAGATTGGGGGGGGCACAGCCTTCTACAAGAGACCCAGTACTTC
CASSQDWGGHSLLQETQYF
>TRBJ1-4|TRBD1|16|.|TRBV28
TGTGCCAGCAGTTCTCGACAGGGCATGGTGAAGGAAAAACTGTTTTTT
CASSSRQGMVKEKLFF
>TRBJ2-1|TRBD2|15|many|TRBV28
TGTGCCAGCAGTTTTGACCTAGCGGGAGTGGATGAGCAGTTCTTC
CASSFDLAGVDEQFF
>TRBJ1-1|.|15|many|TRBV18
TGTGCCAGCTCACCAAGAGCGGTGCCGAACACTGAAGCTTTCTTT
CASSPRAVPNTEAFF
>TRBJ2-3|TRBD2|14|.|TRBV20-1
TGCAGTGCTAGAGGGACTAGCCCCACAGATACGCAGTATTTT
CSARGTSPTDTQYF
>TRBJ1-4|.|18|many|TRBV27
TGTGCCAGCAGTTCGACCAGGGTCCCGGGGTTAGCTAATGAAAAACTGTTTTTT
CASSSTRVPGLANEKLFF
>TRBJ2-2|.|12|many|TRBV19
TGTGCCAGTAGTGAACAATCCGGGGAGCTGTTTTTT
CASSEQSGELFF
>TRBJ2-3|TRBD2|17|.|TRBV28
TGTGCCAGCAGCCAAGCCGCTAGCGGGAGGCGGACAGATACGCAGTATTTT
CASSQAASGRRTDTQYF
>TRBJ2-1|TRBD2|14|many|TRBV3-1
TGTGCCAGCAAACTAGCGGCATCCTACAATGAGCAGTTCTTC
CASKLAASYNEQFF
>TRBJ1-5|.|13|many|TRBV30
TGTGCCTGGAGCGGGTATAGCAATCAGCCCCAGCATTTT
CAWSGYSNQPQHF
>TRBJ2-2|.|20|.|TRBV6-1
TGTGCCAGCAGGCGTCGGTCGGCCCGGGACGGAGTCATGAACACCGGGGAGCTGTTTTTT
CASRRRSARDGVMNTGELFF
>TRBJ2-7|TRBD2|15|many|TRBV28
TGTGCCAGCAGTTTTCCTGTGACCGGGGGGGGCGAGCAGTACTTC
CASSFPVTGGGEQYF
>TRBJ1-6|TRBD1|17|many|TRBV7-2
TGTGCCAGCAGCTTATACCCGACAGGGAGAGGATACTCACCCCTCCACTTT
CASSLYPTGRGYSPLHF